What follows are 4 T cell receptor beta chains derived from one specimen sequenced in a study of T cell responses to AZD1222 COVID-19 vaccine. Sequencing used immunoSEQ multiplex PCR; TCRdb keeps in-frame clones, though not all of them. Of more than 250,000 clones in the sample, over 85% are singletons; the top ten hold 0.55%. This material consisted of peripheral blood, taken on day 0 of AZD1222 vaccination. All receptors derive from an adult in good health.

The J gene is TRBJ2-7, the V gene TRBV28; tentative D call: TRBD1 (5 bases). Germline V gene data show CDR1 as MDHEN and CDR2 as SYDVKM. Trimming removed 7 bases at V and 3 bases at J, with 13 bases between. CDR3 length equals 13 residues. The CDR3 sequence: CASNLGQDYEQYF. The DNA of the CDR3 is TGTGCCAGCAATTTGGGGCAGGACTACGAGCAGTACTTC.

V usage is TRBV6-5 and J usage is TRBJ1-4, with D possibly TRBD1 on 5 matching bases. Per germline, CDR1 MNHEY and CDR2 SVGAGI. The V end was cut by 6 bases, the J end by 8 bases, with 19 bases between. The CDR3 runs to 15 residues. The CDR3 protein is CASRPPGLEEEKLFF. CDR3 sequence (DNA): TGTGCCAGCAGACCACCAGGGCTTGAGGAGGAAAAACTGTTTTTT.

On this clone itself: The sample holds other DNA sequences that translate to the same CDR3. V is TRBV9 and J is TRBJ1-1; 9 positions match TRBD1. CDR3 size: 14 residues. Looked up from germline, CDR1 is SGDLS and CDR2 is YYNGEE. Losses at the gene ends were 3 bases for V and 1 base for J; bases not matched to a gene: 1. CDR3 in amino acids: CASSGQGGNTEAFF. In nucleotides, the CDR3 is TGTGCCAGCAGCGGACAGGGGGGGAACACTGAAGCTTTCTTT. The full variable domain, in which reference TRBV9 and TRBJ1-1 provide the parts outside the CDR3, is DSGVTQTPKHLITATGQRVTLRCSPRSGDLSVYWYQQSLDQGLQFLIQYYNGEERAKGNILERFSAQQFPDLHSELNLSSLELGDSALYFCASSGQGGNTEAFFGQGTRLTVV.

J is TRBJ2-1 and V is TRBV11-2, with D unclear. The CDR3 has 14 amino acids. Germline V gene data show CDR1 as SGHAT and CDR2 as FQNNGV. Trimming shortened V by 5 bases and J by 6 bases, and 14 bases separated the two germline ends. CDR3 sequence reads: CASSAVFNSNEQFF. DNA of the CDR3: TGTGCCAGCAGCGCAGTTTTCAACAGCAATGAGCAGTTCTTC.